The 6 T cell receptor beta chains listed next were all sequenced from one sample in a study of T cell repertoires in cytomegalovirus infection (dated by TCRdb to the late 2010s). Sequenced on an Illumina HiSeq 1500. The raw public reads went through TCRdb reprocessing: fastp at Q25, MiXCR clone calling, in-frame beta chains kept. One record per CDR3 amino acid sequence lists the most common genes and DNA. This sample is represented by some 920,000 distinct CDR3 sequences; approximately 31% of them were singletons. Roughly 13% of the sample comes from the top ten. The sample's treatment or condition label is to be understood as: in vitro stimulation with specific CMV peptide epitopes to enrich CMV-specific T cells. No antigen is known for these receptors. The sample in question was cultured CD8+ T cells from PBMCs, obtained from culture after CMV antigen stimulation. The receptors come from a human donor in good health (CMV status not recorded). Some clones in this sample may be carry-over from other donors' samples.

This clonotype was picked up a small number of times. The chain's CDR3 is CASGTGSSYNEQFF. The CDR3 DNA reads as TGTGCCAGCGGGACAGGGAGCTCCTACAATGAGCAGTTCTTC. The rearrangement links TRBV27 to TRBJ2-1, with 9 nucleotides matching TRBD1. Trimming took 8 bases from V and 0 from J; bases not matched to a gene: 2. The CDR3 is made up of 14 amino acids. Germline CDR1 and CDR2: MNHEY and SMNVEV (reference sequence).

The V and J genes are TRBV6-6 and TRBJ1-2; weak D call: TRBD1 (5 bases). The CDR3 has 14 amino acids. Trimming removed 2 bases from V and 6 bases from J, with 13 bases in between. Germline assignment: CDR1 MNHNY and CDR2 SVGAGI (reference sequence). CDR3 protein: CASSYTGADNGYTF. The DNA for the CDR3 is TGTGCCAGCAGTTACACCGGGGCGGACAATGGCTACACCTTC.

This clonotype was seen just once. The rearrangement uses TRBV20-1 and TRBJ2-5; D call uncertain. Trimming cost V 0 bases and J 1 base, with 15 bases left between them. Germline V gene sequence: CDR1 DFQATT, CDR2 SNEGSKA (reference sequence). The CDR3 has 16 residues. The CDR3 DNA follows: TGCAGTGCTAGAGATGTAGAAGGGTTCTCCCAAGAGACCCAGTACTTC. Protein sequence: CSARDVEGFSQETQYF.

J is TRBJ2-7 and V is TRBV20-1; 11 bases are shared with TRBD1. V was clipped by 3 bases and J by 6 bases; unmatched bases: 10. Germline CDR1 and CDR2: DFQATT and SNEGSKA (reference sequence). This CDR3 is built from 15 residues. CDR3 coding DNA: TGCAGTGCTAGCGATTGGGACAGGGGGATAGTCGAGCAGTACGTC. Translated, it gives CSASDWDRGIVEQYV.

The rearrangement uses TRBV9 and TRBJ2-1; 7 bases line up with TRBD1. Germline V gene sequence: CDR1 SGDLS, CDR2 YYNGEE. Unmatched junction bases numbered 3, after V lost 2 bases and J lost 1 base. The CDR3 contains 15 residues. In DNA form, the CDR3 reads TGTGCCAGCAGCGTGGGGACAGCGTCCTACAATGAGCAGTTCTTC. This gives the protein CASSVGTASYNEQFF.

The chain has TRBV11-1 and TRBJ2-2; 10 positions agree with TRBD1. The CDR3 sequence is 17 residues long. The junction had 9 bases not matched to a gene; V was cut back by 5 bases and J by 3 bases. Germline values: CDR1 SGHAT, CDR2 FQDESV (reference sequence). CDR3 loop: CASSVDRGHGYTGELFF. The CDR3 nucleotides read TGTGCCAGCAGCGTAGACAGGGGGCATGGGTACACCGGGGAGCTGTTTTTT.